The rows below give T cell receptor beta chains drawn from one sample of a study of regulatory T cells in long-lasting Graves disease. TCRdb reprocessed the multiplex PCR reads with MiXCR, giving one entry per CDR3 protein. The top ten clones hold almost 9% of a sample with about half a million distinct CDR3 sequences, 12% of them seen once. The sample also formed part of further work on T cells in Graves' hyperthyroidism and ophthalmopathy.

The sequenced sample was peripheral blood mononuclear cells (PBMCs), obtained at new diagnosis, from a patient treated with antithyroid drugs. These receptors were obtained from a woman in her 30s with Graves disease. Both conserved end residues are part of each CDR3. The order of the fields is CDR3 length, V gene, J gene, clone size, D gene, CDR3 DNA, CDR3 protein. D genes are given only for firm matches. Clone size is not always given. Where it is, it says once, few, many or a class for expanded clones.

13,TRBV27,TRBJ2-4,many,TRBD1,TGTGCCAGCAGTTTTGGAACAGGGGACATTCAGTACTTC,CASSFGTGDIQYF
13,TRBV14,TRBJ1-1,many,NA,TGTGCCAGCAGTTACACTGTGGACACTGAAGCTTTCTTT,CASSYTVDTEAFF
14,TRBV7-2,TRBJ1-2,NA,TRBD1,TGTGCCAGCCAACGGCAGGGGGCAGGGTATGGCTACACCTTC,CASQRQGAGYGYTF
16,TRBV10-1,TRBJ2-7,many,TRBD2,TGCGCCAGCTGGGCGCGGGAGGGCAGCTCTCCCTACGAGCAGTACTTC,CASWAREGSSPYEQYF
12,TRBV12-5,TRBJ2-1,many,NA,TGTGCTAGTGGCCGCCTCTACAATGAGCAGTTCTTC,CASGRLYNEQFF
15,TRBV19,TRBJ1-1,many,NA,TGTGCCAGTAGTATAGCTGGGCAGGCGAACACTGAAGCTTTCTTT,CASSIAGQANTEAFF
15,TRBV7-2,TRBJ2-5,many,TRBD1,TGTGCCAGCAGCTTCCGACAGGGTTCGGGGGAGACCCAGTACTTC,CASSFRQGSGETQYF
11,TRBV20-1,TRBJ1-1,few,NA,TGCAGTGCTAGATGGGGGTGGGTAGCTTTCTTT,CSARWGWVAFF
16,TRBV9,TRBJ1-3,NA,NA,TGTGCCAGCAGTGACGGGGAACAGCCTTCTGGAAACACCATATATTTT,CASSDGEQPSGNTIYF
15,TRBV7-8,TRBJ2-7,many,TRBD2,TGTGCCAGCCTCAGAGCGACTAGCGGGAGCTACGAGCAGTACTTC,CASLRATSGSYEQYF
16,TRBV9,TRBJ2-3,few,NA,TGTGCCAGCAGCCCCAGGACTTCCTCCTACACAGATACGCAGTATTTT,CASSPRTSSYTDTQYF
14,TRBV19,TRBJ2-7,many,TRBD2,TGTGCCAGTAGTGTGCTAGCGGGAGGATACGAGCAGTACTTC,CASSVLAGGYEQYF
16,TRBV2,TRBJ2-2,NA,NA,TGTGCCAGCACCCTACGGAGGGTCGTGGGGACCGGGGAGCTGGTTTTT,CASTLRRVVGTGELVF
15,TRBV30,TRBJ1-4,many,TRBD1,TGTGCCTGGAGTGTACGACAGGGAGGAACGGAAAAACTGTTTTTT,CAWSVRQGGTEKLFF
15,TRBV6-5,TRBJ2-2,many,TRBD1,TGTGCCAGCAGTTCGGACAGGACGAACACCGGGGAGCTGTTTTTT,CASSSDRTNTGELFF
16,TRBV7-3,TRBJ2-2,few,NA,TGTGCCAGCAGCTTAGGCGCGCGGCCCACCACCGGGGAGCTGTTTTTT,CASSLGARPTTGELFF
13,TRBV20-1,TRBJ1-2,few,NA,TGCAGTGCTCTCGCGGGAAGCAGAAATGGCTACACCTTC,CSALAGSRNGYTF
14,TRBV7-2,TRBJ2-5,many,NA,TGTGCCAGCAGCTTAGCGGGGTTGGCGGAGACCCAGTACTTC,CASSLAGLAETQYF
15,TRBV4-3,TRBJ2-3,NA,NA,TGCGCCAGCAGCCAAGGAAGACGGCTCACAGATACGCAGTATTTT,CASSQGRRLTDTQYF
16,TRBV5-6,TRBJ2-7,few,TRBD1,TGTGCCAGCAGCGAAGATCCGGGACAGGGATCCTACGAGCAGTACTTC,CASSEDPGQGSYEQYF
16,TRBV28,TRBJ1-1,many,TRBD1,TGTGCCAGCAGCTCACGAACAGGGGTGGGGTACACTGAAGCTTTCTTT,CASSSRTGVGYTEAFF
16,TRBV19,TRBJ1-1,NA,NA,TGTGCCAGTAGTACAAGTGGGGGACGGAGGAACACTGAAGCTTTCTTT,CASSTSGGRRNTEAFF
12,TRBV11-3,TRBJ1-6,many,NA,TGTGCCAGCAGCCACCCGGACGAACGCCTCCACTTT,CASSHPDERLHF
14,TRBV7-2,TRBJ2-7,many,NA,TGTGCCAGCAGCTTACAGGGGTTTATGAATGAGCAGTACTTC,CASSLQGFMNEQYF
15,TRBV20-1,TRBJ2-1,few,TRBD2,TGCAGTGCTAGGGAACTAGCGGCCCTTTACAATGAGCAGTTCTTC,CSARELAALYNEQFF
13,TRBV20-1,TRBJ2-2,few,NA,TGCAGTGCTAGAGGAGCGAACACCGGGGAGCTGTTTTTT,CSARGANTGELFF
15,TRBV20-1,TRBJ2-3,NA,TRBD2,TGCAGTGGCCAAACTAGCGGGAGTGGCACAGATACGCAGTATTTT,CSGQTSGSGTDTQYF
15,TRBV2,TRBJ1-3,many,NA,TGTGCCAGCACCACCCGTGCCTTCTCTGGAAACACCATATATTTT,CASTTRAFSGNTIYF
13,TRBV20-1,TRBJ1-2,NA,NA,TGCAGTGCTCGCCTGGGGGGCTACTATGGCTACACCTTC,CSARLGGYYGYTF